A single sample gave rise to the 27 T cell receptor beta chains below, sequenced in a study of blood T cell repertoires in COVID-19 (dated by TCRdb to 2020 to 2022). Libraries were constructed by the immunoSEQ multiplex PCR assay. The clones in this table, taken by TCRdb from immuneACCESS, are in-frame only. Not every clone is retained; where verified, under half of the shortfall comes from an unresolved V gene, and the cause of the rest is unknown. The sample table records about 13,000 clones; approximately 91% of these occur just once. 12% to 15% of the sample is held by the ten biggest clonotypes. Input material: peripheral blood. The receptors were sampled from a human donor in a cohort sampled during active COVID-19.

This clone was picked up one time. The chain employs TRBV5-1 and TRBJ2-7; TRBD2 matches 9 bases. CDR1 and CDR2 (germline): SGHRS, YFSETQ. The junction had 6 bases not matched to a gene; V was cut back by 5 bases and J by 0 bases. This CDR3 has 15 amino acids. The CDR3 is CASRTNSGSSYEQYF. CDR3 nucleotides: TGCGCCAGCAGAACGAATAGCGGGAGCTCCTACGAGCAGTACTTC.

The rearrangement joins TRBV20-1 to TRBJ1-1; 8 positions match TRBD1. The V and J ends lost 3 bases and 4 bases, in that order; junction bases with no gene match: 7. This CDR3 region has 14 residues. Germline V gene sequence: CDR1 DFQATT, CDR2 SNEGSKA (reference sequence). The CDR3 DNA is TGCAGTGCTAGTTCAGGGGGCAGAGGCACTGAAGCTTTCTTT. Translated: CSASSGGRGTEAFF.

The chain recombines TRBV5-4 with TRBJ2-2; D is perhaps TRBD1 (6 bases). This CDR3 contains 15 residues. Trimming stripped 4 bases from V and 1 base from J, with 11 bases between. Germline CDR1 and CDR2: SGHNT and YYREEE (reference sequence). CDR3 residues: CASSPTGGNTGELFF. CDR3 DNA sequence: TGTGCCAGCAGCCCGACAGGTGGGAACACCGGGGAGCTGTTTTTT. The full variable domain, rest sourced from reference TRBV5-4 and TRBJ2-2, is ETGVTQSPTHLIKTRGQQVTLRCSSQSGHNTVSWYQQALGQGPQFIFQYYREEENGRGNFPPRFSGLQFPNYSSELNVNALELDDSALYLCASSPTGGNTGELFFGEGSRLTVL.

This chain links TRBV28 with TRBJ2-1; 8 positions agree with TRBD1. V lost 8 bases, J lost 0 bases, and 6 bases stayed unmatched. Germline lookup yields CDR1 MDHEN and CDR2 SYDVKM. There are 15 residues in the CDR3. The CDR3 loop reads CASLSGGVSYNEQFF. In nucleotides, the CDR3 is TGTGCCAGCCTTTCAGGGGGCGTCTCCTACAATGAGCAGTTCTTC. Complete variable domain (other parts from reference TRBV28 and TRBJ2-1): DVKVTQSSRYLVKRTGEKVFLECVQDMDHENMFWYRQDPGLGLRLIYFSYDVKMKEKGDIPEGYSVSREKKERFSLILESASTNQTSMYLCASLSGGVSYNEQFFGPGTRLTVL.

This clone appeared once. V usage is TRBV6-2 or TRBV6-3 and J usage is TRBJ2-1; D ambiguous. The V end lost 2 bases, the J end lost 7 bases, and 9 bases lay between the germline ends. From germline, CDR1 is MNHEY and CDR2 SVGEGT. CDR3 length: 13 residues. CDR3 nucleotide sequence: TGTGCCAGCAGTTACCAACTTCAAAATGAGCAGTTCTTC. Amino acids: CASSYQLQNEQFF.

CDR3 sequence (DNA): TGTGCCATCAGTGCCGTAGCGGGAGGGCTCTCCTACGAGCAGTACTTC. Its protein product is CAISAVAGGLSYEQYF. The V gene is TRBV10-3, the J gene TRBJ2-7; TRBD2 aligns across 11 bases. Losses at the gene ends were 4 bases for V and 0 bases for J; bases not matched to a gene: 5. CDR3 length: 16 residues. The germline CDR1 and CDR2 sequences are ENHRY and SYGVKD.

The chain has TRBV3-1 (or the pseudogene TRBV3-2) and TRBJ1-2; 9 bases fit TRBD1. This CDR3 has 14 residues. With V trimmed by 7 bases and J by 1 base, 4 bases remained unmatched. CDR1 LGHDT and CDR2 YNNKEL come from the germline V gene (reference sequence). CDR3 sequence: CASTPTGGNYGYTF. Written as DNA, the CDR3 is TGTGCCAGCACCCCGACAGGGGGTAACTATGGCTACACCTTC.

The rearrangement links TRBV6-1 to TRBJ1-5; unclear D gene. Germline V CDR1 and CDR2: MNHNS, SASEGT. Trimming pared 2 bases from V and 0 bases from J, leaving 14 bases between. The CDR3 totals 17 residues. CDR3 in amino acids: CASSETHGEYSNQPQHF. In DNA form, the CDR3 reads TGTGCCAGCAGTGAAACTCACGGGGAGTATAGCAATCAGCCCCAGCATTTT.

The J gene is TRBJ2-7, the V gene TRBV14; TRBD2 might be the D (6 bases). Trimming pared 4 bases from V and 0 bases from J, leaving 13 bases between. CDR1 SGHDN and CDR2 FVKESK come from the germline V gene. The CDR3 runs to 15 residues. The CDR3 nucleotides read TGTGCCAGCAGCCTCATAGCGGCAAGCTCCTACGAGCAGTACTTC. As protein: CASSLIAASSYEQYF. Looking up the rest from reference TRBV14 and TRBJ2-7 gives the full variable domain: EAGVTQFPSHSVIEKGQTVTLRCDPISGHDNLYWYRRVMGKEIKFLLHFVKESKQDESGMPNNRFLAERTGGTYSTLKVQPAELEDSGVYFCASSLIAASSYEQYFGPGTRLTVT.

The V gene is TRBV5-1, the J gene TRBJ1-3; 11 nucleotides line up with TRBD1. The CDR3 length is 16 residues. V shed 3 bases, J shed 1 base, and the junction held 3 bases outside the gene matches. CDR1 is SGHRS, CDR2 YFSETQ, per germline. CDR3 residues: CASSSGTGGSGNTIYF. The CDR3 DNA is TGCGCCAGCAGCTCGGGGACAGGGGGTTCTGGAAACACCATATATTTT.

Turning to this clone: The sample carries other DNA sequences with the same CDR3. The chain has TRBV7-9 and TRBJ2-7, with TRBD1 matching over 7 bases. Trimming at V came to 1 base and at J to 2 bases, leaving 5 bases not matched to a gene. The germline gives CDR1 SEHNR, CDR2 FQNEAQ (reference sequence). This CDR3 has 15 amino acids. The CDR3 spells CASSLGGQGAYEQYF. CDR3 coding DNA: TGTGCCAGCAGCTTAGGGGGGCAGGGGGCCTACGAGCAGTACTTC.

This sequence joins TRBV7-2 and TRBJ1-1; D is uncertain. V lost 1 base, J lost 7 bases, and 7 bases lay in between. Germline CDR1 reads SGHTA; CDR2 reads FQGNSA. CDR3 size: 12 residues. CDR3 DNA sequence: TGTGCCAGCAGCTTAGTACTCGGTGAAGCTTTCTTT. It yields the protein CASSLVLGEAFF. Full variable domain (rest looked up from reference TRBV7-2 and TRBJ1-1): GAGVSQSPSNKVTEKGKDVELRCDPISGHTALYWYRQSLGQGLEFLIYFQGNSAPDKSGLPSDRFSAERTGGSVSTLTIQRTQQEDSAVYLCASSLVLGEAFFGQGTRLTVV.

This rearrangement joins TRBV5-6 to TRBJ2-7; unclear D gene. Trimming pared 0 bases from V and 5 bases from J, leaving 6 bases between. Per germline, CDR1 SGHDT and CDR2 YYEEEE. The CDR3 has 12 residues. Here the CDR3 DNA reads TGTGCCAGCAGCTTGGGGGCAAACGAGCAGTACTTC. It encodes CASSLGANEQYF.

CDR3 sequence: CASSLGTGPGSPLHF. The CDR3 DNA sequence: TGTGCCAGCTCACTCGGGACAGGGCCGGGATCACCCCTCCACTTT. The J gene is TRBJ1-6, the V gene TRBV18; TRBD1 agrees at 9 bases. CDR3 length: 15 residues. V lost 4 bases and J lost 10; bases outside the gene matches: 8. The V gene's germline CDR1 is KGHSH and CDR2 LQKENI.

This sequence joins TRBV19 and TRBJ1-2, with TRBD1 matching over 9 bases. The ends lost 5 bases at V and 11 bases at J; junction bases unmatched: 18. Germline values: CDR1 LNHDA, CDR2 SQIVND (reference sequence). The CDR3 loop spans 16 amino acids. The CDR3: CASSATGTGRMGGYTF. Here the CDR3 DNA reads TGTGCCAGTAGTGCAACCGGGACAGGGCGCATGGGGGGTTACACCTTC. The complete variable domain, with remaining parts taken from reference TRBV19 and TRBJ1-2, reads DGGITQSPKYLFRKEGQNVTLSCEQNLNHDAMYWYRQDPGQGLRLIYYSQIVNDFQKGDIAEGYSVSREKKESFPLTVTSAQKNPTAFYLCASSATGTGRMGGYTFGSGTRLTVV.

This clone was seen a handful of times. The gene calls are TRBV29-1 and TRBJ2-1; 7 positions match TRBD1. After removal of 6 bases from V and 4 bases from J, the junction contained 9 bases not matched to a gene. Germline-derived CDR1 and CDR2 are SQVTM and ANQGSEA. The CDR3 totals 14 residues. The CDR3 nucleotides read TGCAGCGTACCCGTCGGACAGGATTACAATGAGCAGTTCTTC. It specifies CSVPVGQDYNEQFF.

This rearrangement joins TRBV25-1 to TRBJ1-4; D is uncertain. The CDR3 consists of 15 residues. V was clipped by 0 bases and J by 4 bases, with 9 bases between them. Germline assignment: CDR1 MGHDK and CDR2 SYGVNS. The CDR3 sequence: CASSEYLGLNEKLFF. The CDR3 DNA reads TGTGCCAGCAGTGAATATCTGGGCCTTAATGAAAAACTGTTTTTT.

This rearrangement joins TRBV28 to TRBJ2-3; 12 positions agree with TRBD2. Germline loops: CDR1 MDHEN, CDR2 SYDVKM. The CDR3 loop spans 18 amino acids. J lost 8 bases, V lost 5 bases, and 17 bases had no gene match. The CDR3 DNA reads TGTGCCAGCAGTCCCCACGGACTAGCGGGATCCAGCGGGGGTACGCAGTATTTT. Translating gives CASSPHGLAGSSGGTQYF. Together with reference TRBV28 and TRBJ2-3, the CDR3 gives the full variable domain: DVKVTQSSRYLVKRTGEKVFLECVQDMDHENMFWYRQDPGLGLRLIYFSYDVKMKEKGDIPEGYSVSREKKERFSLILESASTNQTSMYLCASSPHGLAGSSGGTQYFGPGTRLTVL.

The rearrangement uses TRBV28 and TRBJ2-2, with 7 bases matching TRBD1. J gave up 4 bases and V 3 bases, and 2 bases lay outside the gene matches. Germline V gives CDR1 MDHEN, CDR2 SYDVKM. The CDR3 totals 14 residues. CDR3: CASSFGTVTGELFF. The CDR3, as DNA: TGTGCCAGCAGTTTCGGGACAGTCACCGGGGAGCTGTTTTTT.

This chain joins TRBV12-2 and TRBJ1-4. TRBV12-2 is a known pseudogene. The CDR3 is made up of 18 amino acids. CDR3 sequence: CASRLITWEGGTNEKLFF. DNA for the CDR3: TGTGCAAGTCGCTTAATTACATGGGAGGGAGGAACTAATGAAAAACTGTTTTTT.

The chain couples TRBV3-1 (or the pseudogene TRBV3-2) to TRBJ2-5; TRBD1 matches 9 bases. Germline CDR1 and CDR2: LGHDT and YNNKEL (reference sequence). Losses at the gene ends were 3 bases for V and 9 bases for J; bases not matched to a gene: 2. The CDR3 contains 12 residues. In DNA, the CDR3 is TGTGCCAGCAGCCACGGACAGGGGTCCCAGTACTTC. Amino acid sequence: CASSHGQGSQYF.

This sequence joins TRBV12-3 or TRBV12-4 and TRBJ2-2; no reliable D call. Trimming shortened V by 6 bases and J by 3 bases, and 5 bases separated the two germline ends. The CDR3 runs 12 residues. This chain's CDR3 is CASSRDTGELFF. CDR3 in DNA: TGTGCCAGCAGCCGGGACACCGGGGAGCTGTTTTTT.

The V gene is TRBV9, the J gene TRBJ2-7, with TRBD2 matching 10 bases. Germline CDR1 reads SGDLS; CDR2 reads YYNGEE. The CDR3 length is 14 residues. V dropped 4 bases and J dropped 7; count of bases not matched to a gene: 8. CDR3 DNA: TGTGCCAGCAGCCCCGGACTAGCGGTGGGGGAGCAGTACTTC. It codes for CASSPGLAVGEQYF.

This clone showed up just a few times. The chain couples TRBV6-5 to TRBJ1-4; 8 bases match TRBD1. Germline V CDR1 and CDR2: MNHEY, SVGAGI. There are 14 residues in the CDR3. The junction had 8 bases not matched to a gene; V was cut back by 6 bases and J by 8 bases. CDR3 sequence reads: CASSADRVEEKLFF. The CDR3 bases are TGTGCCAGCAGCGCGGACAGGGTAGAAGAAAAACTGTTTTTT.

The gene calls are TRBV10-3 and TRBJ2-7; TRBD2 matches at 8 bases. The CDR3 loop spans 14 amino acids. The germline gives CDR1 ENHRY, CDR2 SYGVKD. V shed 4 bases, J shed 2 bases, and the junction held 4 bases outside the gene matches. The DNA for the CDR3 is TGTGCCATCAGTGTTCAAGCGGGGGCCTACGAGCAGTACTTC. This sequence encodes CAISVQAGAYEQYF.

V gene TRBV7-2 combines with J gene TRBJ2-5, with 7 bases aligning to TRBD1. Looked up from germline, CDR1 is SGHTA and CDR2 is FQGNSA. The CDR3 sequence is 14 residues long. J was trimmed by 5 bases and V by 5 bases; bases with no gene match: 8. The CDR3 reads CASSQTGLRETQYF. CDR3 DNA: TGTGCCAGCAGCCAGACAGGGCTTCGCGAGACCCAGTACTTC.

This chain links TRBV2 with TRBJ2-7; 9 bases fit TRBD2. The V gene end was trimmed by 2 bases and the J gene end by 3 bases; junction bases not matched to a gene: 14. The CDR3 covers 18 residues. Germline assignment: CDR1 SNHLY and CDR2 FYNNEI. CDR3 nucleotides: TGTGCCAGCAGTGAACTGTTCACGGAGCGGGGGGCGATCTACGAGCAGTACTTC. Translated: CASSELFTERGAIYEQYF.